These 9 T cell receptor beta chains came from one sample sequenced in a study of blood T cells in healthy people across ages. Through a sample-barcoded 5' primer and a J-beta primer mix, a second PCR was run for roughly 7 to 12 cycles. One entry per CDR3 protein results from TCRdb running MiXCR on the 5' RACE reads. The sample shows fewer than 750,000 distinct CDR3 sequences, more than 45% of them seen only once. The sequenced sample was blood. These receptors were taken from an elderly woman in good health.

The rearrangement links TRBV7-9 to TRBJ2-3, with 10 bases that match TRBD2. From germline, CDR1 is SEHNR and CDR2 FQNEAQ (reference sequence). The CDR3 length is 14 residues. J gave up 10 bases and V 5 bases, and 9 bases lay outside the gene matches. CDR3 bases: TGTGCCAGCAGCCCGGGACTAGCGTACGATGCGCAGTATTTT. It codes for CASSPGLAYDAQYF.

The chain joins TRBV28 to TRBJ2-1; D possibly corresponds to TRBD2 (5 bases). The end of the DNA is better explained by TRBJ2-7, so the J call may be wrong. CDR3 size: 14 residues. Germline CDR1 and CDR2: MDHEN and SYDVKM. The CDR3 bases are TGTGCCAGCCGGAGTAGCGACTCCTACAATGAGCAGTACTTC. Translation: CASRSSDSYNEQYF.

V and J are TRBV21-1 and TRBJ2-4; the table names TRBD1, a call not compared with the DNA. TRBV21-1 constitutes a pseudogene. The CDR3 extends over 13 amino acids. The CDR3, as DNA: TGTGCCAGACCGGGACAGGGGGTGAACATTCAGTACTTC. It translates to CARPGQGVNIQYF.

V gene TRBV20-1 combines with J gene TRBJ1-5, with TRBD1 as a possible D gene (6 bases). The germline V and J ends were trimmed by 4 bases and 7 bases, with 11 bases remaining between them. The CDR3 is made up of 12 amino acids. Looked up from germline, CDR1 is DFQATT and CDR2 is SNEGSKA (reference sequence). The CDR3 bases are TGCAGTGCTACAAAGGGGGTACAGCCCCAGCATTTT. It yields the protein CSATKGVQPQHF.

CDR3 sequence reads: CASSKVSRAGGNKRCNQPQHF. In DNA form, the CDR3 reads TGTGCCAGCAGCAAAGTGTCGAGGGCAGGGGGCAATAAGCGGTGCAATCAGCCCCAGCATTTT. The V and J genes are TRBV21-1 and TRBJ1-5; the table's D gene call, TRBD1, was not cross checked with the DNA. TRBV21-1 is classified as a pseudogene. CDR3 length: 21 residues.

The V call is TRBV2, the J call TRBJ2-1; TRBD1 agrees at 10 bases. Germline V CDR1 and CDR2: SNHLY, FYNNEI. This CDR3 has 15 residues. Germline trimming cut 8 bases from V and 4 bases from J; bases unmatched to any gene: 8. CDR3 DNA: TGTGCCAGCTGTCGACAGGGGGCTTCATACAATGAGCAGTTCTTC. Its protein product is CASCRQGASYNEQFF.

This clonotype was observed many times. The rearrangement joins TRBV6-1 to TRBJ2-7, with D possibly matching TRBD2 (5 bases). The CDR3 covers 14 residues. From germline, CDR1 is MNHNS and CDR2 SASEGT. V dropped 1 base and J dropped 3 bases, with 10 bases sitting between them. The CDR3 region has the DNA TGTGCCAGCAGTGAAGTTCCGGGGTACTACGAGCAGTACTTC. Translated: CASSEVPGYYEQYF.

The CDR3 region has the DNA TGCAGTGCCTTAGCGGGAGGATTTTCCTACGAGCAGTACTTC. Residues: CSALAGGFSYEQYF. The J gene is TRBJ2-7, the V gene TRBV20-1, with 10 bases aligning to TRBD2. The CDR3 spans 14 residues. Germline CDR1 and CDR2: DFQATT and SNEGSKA (reference sequence). V lost 6 bases, J lost 1 base, and 6 bases stayed unmatched.

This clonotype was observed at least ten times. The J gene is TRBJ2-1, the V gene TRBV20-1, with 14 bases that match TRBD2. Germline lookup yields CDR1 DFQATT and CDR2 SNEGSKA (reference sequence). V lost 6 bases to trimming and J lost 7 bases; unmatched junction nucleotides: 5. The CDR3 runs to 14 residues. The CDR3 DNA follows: TGCAGTGCCACGGGACTAGCGGGGGCTAATGAGCAGTTCTTC. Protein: CSATGLAGANEQFF.